This record looks at one T cell receptor beta chain sequence and its context. The target antigen is unknown. These data are taken from a study of OX40 agonist ivuxolimab in advanced cancers. Study-wide context: The dose of intravenous ivuxolimab that patients received every 2 weeks ranged from 0.01 to 10 mg/kg. The dose-escalation cohort had hepatocellular carcinoma, melanoma, renal cell or head and neck cancer. Study findings and constraints: Dose levels from 0.1 to 3.0 mg/kg saw CD4+ and CD8+ blood T cells expand clonally by week 6.

Patients were ruled out by autoimmune disease history or systemic immunosuppression. The table came from immunoSEQ multiplex PCR; TCRdb's copy has only in-frame clones and leaves some out. This table holds 68,000 or so clones, 86% found once. Trimming took off 1 base at V and 3 bases at J, with 14 bases between the two ends. Germline loops: CDR1 LGHNA, CDR2 YNFKEQ. This CDR3 is 16 amino acids long. The receptor's source is an adult with an advanced solid tumor such as melanoma, head and neck, liver or kidney cancer. The sequencing here drew on CD4+ or CD8+ T cells sorted from blood, taken in a trial of the OX40 agonist ivuxolimab. The chain employs TRBV4-2 and TRBJ2-3; D uncertain. The CDR3 loop is CASSQGSEFSTDTQYF. The CDR3 coding sequence is TGTGCCAGCAGCCAAGGCTCAGAGTTTAGTACAGATACGCAGTATTTT.